The T cell receptor (beta chain) under discussion was sequenced for a study of a mutant IDH1 vaccine in newly diagnosed glioma. Stated time point: week 47, end of study. Doses comprised 300 ug of mutant IDH1 20-mer peptide each, plus topical imiquimod. Some clones are missing from TCRdb's copy, which holds only in-frame ones; the method was immunoSEQ multiplex PCR. The sample includes about 56,000 clones, less than 80% of them seen just once. This clone was picked up many times. Its specificity is unknown. The sample in question was PBMCs, obtained from a glioma patient whose treatment included an IDH1 peptide vaccine. This receptor was obtained from a man aged 50-60 years with glioma.

The CDR3 sequence is CASSQGPYEQYF. The CDR3 coding sequence is TGCGCCAGCAGCCAAGGTCCCTACGAGCAGTACTTC. The rearrangement uses TRBV4-1 and TRBJ2-7; D is undetermined. The CDR3 is 12 residues long. Germline V CDR1 and CDR2: MGHRA, YSYEKL. V was cut by 1 base and J by 2 bases, with 3 bases left in between.